This T cell receptor beta chain was recovered during a study of control samples from healthy donors and cancer patients (TCRdb year 2020). As regards this clone: What antigen it recognizes has not been identified. No much larger clonotype is one base removed from it; base qualities were not supplied.

At the junction V is shortened by 5 bases and J by 3 bases, with 14 bases in between. The CDR3 has 15 amino acids, counting the end cysteine and phenylalanine. Only the CDR3 DNA is retained, 45 bases long and in frame from the first base. The germline V gene gives CDR1 as MNHEY and CDR2 as SVGEGT. The library relied on the immunoSEQ multiplex PCR assay. TCRdb provides this immuneACCESS table in a form limited to in-frame rearrangements. Some clones are lacking; in checked studies, under half of them reflect an unresolved V gene, and why the rest are absent is not known. The sample table shows around 150,000 clones, and over 85% are seen once. The top ten constitute 8.5% of the sample.

The sequenced material came from blood. This receptor was taken from a woman in her thirties or forties in good health. The chain is encoded by TRBV6-2 or TRBV6-3 joined to TRBJ1-5; a weak D assignment points to TRBD1 (5 bases agree). The nucleotide sequence reads TGTGCCAGCAGTCCACACCGGGACTCCAATCAGCCCCAGCATTTT. Translation gives CASSPHRDSNQPQHF.